Shown below are 29 T cell receptor beta chains from a single sample sequenced in a study of blood T cells in healthy people across ages. Using a J-beta primer mix together with a sample-barcoded 5' primer, a second PCR was run for roughly 6 to 12 cycles. TCRdb re-called the 5' RACE reads with MiXCR, one entry per CDR3 protein. The sample yields about 540,000 distinct CDR3 sequences, less than 25% seen once. A further study also used this sample, focusing on T cells of mothers and their children.

Sequencing was performed on blood. These receptors originate from a boy younger than 18 in good health.

At least ten counts were recorded for this clonotype. The gene calls are TRBV20-1 and TRBJ2-4, with 8 bases matching TRBD1. Germline V lookup: CDR1 DFQATT, CDR2 SNEGSKA (reference sequence). The CDR3 contains 12 residues. V shed 6 bases, J shed 6 bases, and the junction held 4 bases outside the gene matches. In DNA form, the CDR3 reads TGCAGTGCCGGACAGGGTGGAAACATTCAGTACTTC. Amino acids: CSAGQGGNIQYF.

This clonotype came up once. This chain links TRBV5-5 with TRBJ2-1; TRBD2 matches 12 bases. Germline trimming cut 4 bases from V and 8 bases from J; bases unmatched to any gene: 10. The V gene's germline CDR1 is SGHKS and CDR2 YYEKEE (reference sequence). This CDR3 comprises 16 residues. The CDR3 DNA reads as TGTGCCAGCAGCCCAACTAGCGGGGGGTTTCAGCATGAGCAGTTCTTC. It specifies CASSPTSGGFQHEQFF.

For the CDR3, the DNA is TGCAGTGCTAGAGATGGGCTAGCGGCCGATGAGCAGTTCTTC. Translation: CSARDGLAADEQFF. The chain recombines TRBV20-1 with TRBJ2-5; 7 bases are shared with TRBD2. The J call may be incorrect, as the DNA end agrees better with TRBJ2-1. The CDR3 is 14 amino acids. CDR1 is DFQATT, CDR2 SNEGSKA, per germline (reference sequence).

Only a few counts were recorded for this clonotype. The V call is TRBV7-2, the J call TRBJ2-7; 10 positions agree with TRBD2. V dropped 1 base and J dropped 0; count of bases not matched to a gene: 9. The CDR3 runs 18 residues. Looked up from germline, CDR1 is SGHTA and CDR2 is FQGNSA. CDR3 nucleotide sequence: TGTGCCAGCAGCTTAGTCGAGGGTAGCGGGGGGCTCTCCTACGAGCAGTACTTC. The encoded protein is CASSLVEGSGGLSYEQYF.

In its sample, this clonotype was seen many times. V and J are TRBV20-1 and TRBJ2-5; the D gene is possibly TRBD2 (6 bases). CDR1 DFQATT and CDR2 SNEGSKA come from the germline V gene (reference sequence). The CDR3 is 12 amino acids. Trimming removed 3 bases from V and 5 bases from J, with 10 bases in between. As DNA, the CDR3 is TGCAGTGCTAGGGGGGGAAGCGAGACCCAGTACTTC. Translated: CSARGGSETQYF.

This clonotype was counted a single time. The chain employs TRBV29-1 and TRBJ2-3, with 7 bases matching TRBD2. Germline trimming cut 1 base from V and 1 base from J; bases unmatched to any gene: 5. CDR3 length: 15 residues. CDR1 is SQVTM, CDR2 ANQGSEA, per germline. Here the CDR3 DNA reads TGCAGCGTTGAAGGGCTAGCGGACCGCACAGATACGCAGTATTTT. Protein product: CSVEGLADRTDTQYF.

The chain has TRBV7-9 and TRBJ2-4, with TRBD1 identical over 8 bases. V lost 4 bases to trimming and J lost 7 bases; unmatched junction nucleotides: 6. Germline V gene data show CDR1 as SEHNR and CDR2 as FQNEAQ (reference sequence). This CDR3 region has 14 residues. This chain's CDR3 is CASSSTTGDNIQYF. DNA of the CDR3: TGTGCCAGCAGCTCCACGACAGGGGACAACATTCAGTACTTC.

This chain uses TRBV20-1 with TRBJ2-5; D is uncertain. Near its end, the DNA agrees better with TRBJ2-7, so the J call may be wrong. CDR1 is DFQATT, CDR2 SNEGSKA, per germline (reference sequence). The CDR3 sequence is 13 residues long. This CDR3 reads CSGRRPGSYEQYF. Here the CDR3 DNA reads TGCAGTGGCAGACGACCGGGCTCCTACGAGCAGTACTTC.

This clonotype was counted many times. In nucleotides, the CDR3 is TGCGCCAGCAGCTTGGAGGTGAGCACTGAAGCTTTCTTT. Protein product: CASSLEVSTEAFF. J is TRBJ1-1 and V is TRBV5-1; no firm D call. CDR3 length equals 13 residues. Trimming stripped 0 bases from V and 4 bases from J, with 7 bases between. Looked up from germline, CDR1 is SGHRS and CDR2 is YFSETQ.

This clonotype occurred a few times. The chain carries TRBV7-2 and TRBJ1-2; the D gene is possibly TRBD1 (5 bases). The germline V and J ends were trimmed by 5 bases and 6 bases, with 13 bases remaining between them. Germline CDR1 and CDR2: SGHTA and FQGNSA. This CDR3 spans 13 amino acids. As DNA, the CDR3 is TGTGCCAGCAGCCGTCAGGGTATTGATGGCTACACCTTC. Protein sequence: CASSRQGIDGYTF. The full variable domain, completed using reference TRBV7-2 and TRBJ1-2, is GAGVSQSPSNKVTEKGKDVELRCDPISGHTALYWYRQSLGQGLEFLIYFQGNSAPDKSGLPSDRFSAERTGGSVSTLTIQRTQQEDSAVYLCASSRQGIDGYTFGSGTRLTVV.

This sequence joins TRBV18 and TRBJ1-1; D perhaps matches TRBD1 (6 bases). The CDR3 is 13 amino acids. Germline CDR1 reads KGHSH; CDR2 reads LQKENI. Trimming took off 3 bases at V and 7 bases at J, with 12 bases between the two ends. CDR3 loop: CASSPGGEGEAFF. Written as DNA, the CDR3 is TGTGCCAGCTCACCTGGGGGCGAGGGTGAAGCTTTCTTT.

Only a few counts were recorded for this clonotype. The chain recombines TRBV29-1 with TRBJ1-2; unclear D gene. The V gene's germline CDR1 is SQVTM and CDR2 ANQGSEA. This CDR3 spans 14 amino acids. V was clipped by 1 base and J by 7 bases, with 16 bases between them. DNA of the CDR3: TGCAGCGTTGAAGGTGAAATGGTGCAGTCTGGCTACACCTTC. Amino acid sequence: CSVEGEMVQSGYTF.

This chain joins TRBV7-2 and TRBJ2-1; D may be TRBD2 (6 bases). Germline V gene lookup returns CDR1 SGHTA and CDR2 FQGNSA. The V gene lost 3 bases and the J gene lost 7 bases, with 10 bases spanning the gap. The CDR3 is 13 residues long. For the CDR3, the DNA is TGTGCCAGCAGCTTGGACGGGGGAAATGAGCAGTTCTTC. This translates into CASSLDGGNEQFF.

A few counts support this clonotype. The J gene is TRBJ2-5, the V gene TRBV7-9, with TRBD2 matching over 10 bases. J gave up 5 bases and V 4 bases, and 7 bases lay outside the gene matches. The CDR3 has 15 amino acids. Germline values: CDR1 SEHNR, CDR2 FQNEAQ (reference sequence). Written as DNA, the CDR3 is TGTGCCAGCAGCTCCAAAGCGGGGGGGCCGGAGACCCAGTACTTC. Translating gives CASSSKAGGPETQYF. Drawing the rest from reference TRBV7-9 and TRBJ2-5, the complete variable domain is DTGVSQNPRHKITKRGQNVTFRCDPISEHNRLYWYRQTLGQGPEFLTYFQNEAQLEKSRLLSDRFSAERPKGSFSTLEIQRTEQGDSAMYLCASSSKAGGPETQYFGPGTRLLVL.

This clonotype was seen a handful of times. The chain carries TRBV12-3 or TRBV12-4 and TRBJ2-5; D may correspond to TRBD1 or TRBD2 (5 bases each). The J call may not be correct, given that the DNA end is closer to TRBJ2-1. The CDR3 consists of 15 residues. The chain's CDR3 is CASQKTGTTNNEQFF. As DNA, the CDR3 is TGTGCCAGCCAGAAAACCGGGACGACTAACAATGAGCAGTTCTTC.

The gene calls are TRBV5-1 and TRBJ1-1, with a weak D call TRBD1 (6 bases). This CDR3 comprises 15 residues. V dropped 7 bases and J dropped 1 base, with 17 bases sitting between them. Germline V lookup: CDR1 SGHRS, CDR2 YFSETQ. DNA of the CDR3: TGCGCCAGCTGGGACGGGGGCCGATCGAACACTGAAGCTTTCTTT. This sequence encodes CASWDGGRSNTEAFF. Using reference TRBV5-1 and TRBJ1-1 for the parts outside the CDR3, the full variable domain is KAGVTQTPRYLIKTRGQQVTLSCSPISGHRSVSWYQQTPGQGLQFLFEYFSETQRNKGNFPGRFSGRQFSNSRSEMNVSTLELGDSALYLCASWDGGRSNTEAFFGQGTRLTVV.

There are a few counts of this clonotype. The chain uses TRBV4-2 and TRBJ2-3, with a tentative D call TRBD1 (6 bases). Trimming took off 4 bases at V and 3 bases at J, with 11 bases between the two ends. CDR3 length equals 14 residues. CDR1 and CDR2 (germline): LGHNA, YNFKEQ. The CDR3 spells CASSPSTGTDTQYF. The CDR3, as DNA: TGTGCCAGCAGCCCCTCGACAGGAACAGATACGCAGTATTTT.

There are many counts of this clonotype. CDR3 nucleotide sequence: TGTGCCAGCAGCCCCAGTCGACAGGGGGCTTACCCCGCTTTCTTT. Its protein is CASSPSRQGAYPAFF. V and J are TRBV9 and TRBJ1-1; 10 nucleotides match TRBD1. The CDR3 sequence is 15 residues long. Unmatched junction bases numbered 14, after V lost 4 bases and J lost 11 bases. Germline CDR1 is SGDLS and CDR2 is YYNGEE.

The rearrangement links TRBV4-3 to TRBJ2-1; no clear D gene. This CDR3 spans 14 amino acids. V was cut by 0 bases and J by 5 bases, with 8 bases left in between. Germline V gene sequence: CDR1 LGHNA, CDR2 YSLEER. In DNA, the CDR3 is TGCGCCAGCAGCCAAGAGCTTCTTAACAATGAGCAGTTCTTC. It yields the protein CASSQELLNNEQFF.

The V call is TRBV11-2, the J call TRBJ2-4; 11 bases map to TRBD2. CDR1 is SGHAT and CDR2 is FQNNGV in the germline V gene. V lost 5 bases, J lost 6 bases, and 30 bases stayed unmatched. The CDR3 runs 23 residues. The CDR3 protein is CASSLNSNPLSGGAAGLRNIQYF. As DNA, the CDR3 is TGTGCCAGCAGCCTTAACTCCAATCCGCTTAGCGGGGGGGCTGCTGGTTTGCGAAACATTCAGTACTTC.

The chain links TRBV4-2 to TRBJ2-2; tentatively, D is TRBD2 (6 bases). This CDR3 comprises 13 residues. Trimming shortened V by 1 base and J by 7 bases, and 7 bases separated the two germline ends. CDR1 and CDR2 from the germline V gene are LGHNA and YNFKEQ. The CDR3 here is CASSQGRVGELFF. The DNA for the CDR3 is TGTGCCAGCAGCCAAGGGAGGGTCGGGGAGCTGTTTTTT.

The chain has TRBV5-1 and TRBJ2-3, with D perhaps TRBD2 (5 bases). CDR3 length equals 12 residues. The germline CDR1 and CDR2 sequences are SGHRS and YFSETQ. Trimming stripped 2 bases from V and 6 bases from J, with 7 bases between. The CDR3 region has the DNA TGCGCCAGCAGCTTACTAGAGGATACGCAGTATTTT. This sequence encodes CASSLLEDTQYF.

In its sample, this clonotype was seen many times. This chain uses TRBV24-1 with TRBJ2-5; 15 bases are a match to TRBD2. Germline CDR1 KGHDR, CDR2 SFDVKD. The CDR3 sequence is 20 residues long. V was clipped by 2 bases and J by 1 base; unmatched bases: 10. The CDR3 coding sequence is TGTGCCACCAGTGATTCACTCGGGACTAGCGGGGGGAGGCTCCAAGAGACCCAGTACTTC. Protein: CATSDSLGTSGGRLQETQYF.

This clonotype was picked up a small number of times. The chain has TRBV28 and TRBJ1-3; tentative D call: TRBD1 (6 bases). The CDR3 totals 15 residues. The germline gives CDR1 MDHEN, CDR2 SYDVKM. The V end lost 6 bases, the J end lost 3 bases, and 15 bases lay between the germline ends. The chain's CDR3 is CASRELGQIGNTIYF. The CDR3 nucleotides read TGTGCCAGCAGGGAGCTAGGACAGATTGGAAACACCATATATTTT.

Many counts were recorded for this clonotype. The chain combines TRBV4-2 with TRBJ1-2; D ambiguous. The germline gives CDR1 LGHNA, CDR2 YNFKEQ. The CDR3 is 16 amino acids. V was pared by 0 bases and J by 2 bases, with 13 bases between. CDR3 loop: CASSQEPYTTNYGYTF. CDR3 in DNA: TGTGCCAGCAGCCAAGAACCGTACACCACGAACTATGGCTACACCTTC.

The chain joins TRBV20-1 to TRBJ2-6; D is undetermined. V was pared by 4 bases and J by 1 base, with 5 bases between. Looked up from germline, CDR1 is DFQATT and CDR2 is SNEGSKA (reference sequence). The CDR3 contains 13 residues. DNA of the CDR3: TGCAGTGCTAAAATTTCTGGGGCCAACGTCCTGACTTTC. Its translation is CSAKISGANVLTF.

V usage is TRBV7-2 and J usage is TRBJ2-5, with TRBD2 as a possible D gene (6 bases). Germline CDR1 and CDR2: SGHTA and FQGNSA. The V end was cut by 3 bases, the J end by 5 bases, with 16 bases between. The CDR3 is 15 residues long. CDR3 DNA: TGTGCCAGCAGCTTTCACGTTCTGGAGGGGGAGACCCAGTACTTC. Its translation is CASSFHVLEGETQYF.

The chain couples TRBV4-3 to TRBJ2-5; D gene unclear. The end of the DNA fits TRBJ2-1 better, so the J call may be wrong. CDR1 is LGHNA and CDR2 is YSLEER in the germline V gene. The CDR3 loop spans 15 amino acids. The DNA of the CDR3 is TGCGCCAGCAGCCCGATCCCGGACCACGGGAATGAGCAGTTCTTC. Protein sequence: CASSPIPDHGNEQFF.

This sequence joins TRBV3-1 and TRBJ2-3; 7 bases match TRBD2. The CDR3 is made up of 14 amino acids. The V gene end was trimmed by 0 bases and the J gene end by 10 bases; junction bases not matched to a gene: 7. Germline-derived CDR1 and CDR2 are LGHDT and YNNKEL (reference sequence). The CDR3 loop reads CASSQEGRGRAQYF. The CDR3 DNA reads as TGTGCCAGCAGCCAAGAAGGGCGGGGGAGGGCGCAGTATTTT.